Following are 13 T cell receptor beta chains from one sample sequenced in a study of blood T cell repertoires in COVID-19. Assay: immunoSEQ multiplex PCR; the TCRdb copy retains only in-frame clones and omits some. The sample has about 120,000 clones, 75% to 90% seen once. Sequencing input: peripheral blood. Receptors were obtained from a man in his sixties or seventies with active or convalescent COVID-19.

The CDR3 is CASSPGGRGAETQYF. The CDR3 region has the DNA TGTGCCAGCAGCCCCGGCGGGAGGGGAGCAGAGACCCAGTACTTC. This chain uses TRBV9 with TRBJ2-5; 9 positions agree with TRBD2. The CDR3 length is 15 residues. Germline values: CDR1 SGDLS, CDR2 YYNGEE. Losses at the gene ends were 4 bases for V and 4 bases for J; bases not matched to a gene: 8.

The CDR3 DNA is TGTGCCAGCAGCTCAAACCAGGGCGTTAATAATTCACCCCTCCACTTT. This sequence encodes CASSSNQGVNNSPLHF. The chain joins TRBV7-8 to TRBJ1-6, with D possibly being TRBD1 (5 bases). V lost 4 bases, J lost 5 bases, and 15 bases lay in between. There are 16 residues in the CDR3. CDR1 is SGHVS and CDR2 is FQNEAQ in the germline V gene. The whole variable domain, filled in from reference TRBV7-8 and TRBJ1-6, reads GAGVSQSPRYKVAKRGQDVALRCDPISGHVSLFWYQQALGQGPEFLTYFQNEAQLDKSGLPSDRFFAERPEGSVSTLKIQRTQQEDSAVYLCASSSNQGVNNSPLHFGNGTRLTVT.

Note on this clone: Germline is not matched at one junction end, which may reflect a read error. The V call is TRBV5-1, the J call TRBJ2-2; possibly TRBD2 for D (6 bases). The CDR3 has 15 amino acids. Germline V gene data show CDR1 as SGHRS and CDR2 as YFSETQ. The CDR3 loop reads CASSLLSGPTVELFF. CDR3 coding DNA: TGCGCCAGCAGCTTGCTCAGCGGGCCTACCGTGGAGCTGTTTTTT.

The chain carries TRBV10-2 and TRBJ1-2; TRBD1 is a possible D gene (5 bases). With 3 bases removed from V and 7 bases from J, the gap between germline ends came to 12 bases. This CDR3 spans 13 amino acids. The germline V gene encodes CDR1 WSHSY and CDR2 SAAADI. The CDR3 loop is CASSDEPGIGYTF. In nucleotides, the CDR3 is TGCGCCAGCAGTGACGAGCCAGGGATTGGCTACACCTTC.

The V and J genes are TRBV18 and TRBJ2-3; D is perhaps TRBD1 (5 bases). The CDR3 is 13 residues long. V shed 4 bases and J shed 3 bases, with 8 bases lying between them. Looked up from germline, CDR1 is KGHSH and CDR2 is LQKENI. As DNA, the CDR3 is TGTGCCAGCTCACTGCAGGGAACAGATACGCAGTATTTT. Translation: CASSLQGTDTQYF.

This chain links TRBV11-3 with TRBJ1-5, with no clear D. Germline V gives CDR1 SGHNT, CDR2 YENEEA. V lost 4 bases and J 3 bases, leaving 13 bases between the germline ends. The CDR3 totals 15 residues. In nucleotides, the CDR3 is TGTGCCAGCAGCTCGTCGGGGAGGGCCAATCAGCCCCAGCATTTT. The encoded protein is CASSSSGRANQPQHF.

The rearrangement joins TRBV28 to TRBJ2-7, with D tentatively TRBD1 (9 bases). CDR1 MDHEN and CDR2 SYDVKM come from the germline V gene. CDR3 length: 15 residues. V lost 3 bases and J 7 bases, leaving 19 bases between the germline ends. As DNA, the CDR3 is TGTGCCAGCAGTTTTGCGGGGGGACAGGGAAGGGAGCAGTACTTC. It is translated as CASSFAGGQGREQYF.

The chain couples TRBV5-4 to TRBJ2-1, with 10 bases that match TRBD2. Germline CDR1 is SGHNT and CDR2 is YYREEE (reference sequence). The ends lost 4 bases at V and 14 bases at J; junction bases unmatched: 15. The length of the CDR3 is 15 residues. The CDR3 protein is CASSPPGSAGGVEFF. CDR3 bases: TGTGCCAGCAGCCCCCCCGGGTCAGCGGGAGGGGTAGAGTTCTTC. The full variable domain, rest sourced from reference TRBV5-4 and TRBJ2-1, is ETGVTQSPTHLIKTRGQQVTLRCSSQSGHNTVSWYQQALGQGPQFIFQYYREEENGRGNFPPRFSGLQFPNYSSELNVNALELDDSALYLCASSPPGSAGGVEFFGPGTRLTVL.

The chain employs TRBV18 and TRBJ2-1, with 9 bases that match TRBD1. J gave up 3 bases and V 0 bases, and 3 bases lay outside the gene matches. The CDR3 length is 16 residues. Germline V gene sequence: CDR1 KGHSH, CDR2 LQKENI. CDR3 DNA: TGTGCCAGCTCACCACCGGGACAGGGTCGCTACAATGAGCAGTTCTTC. This codes for CASSPPGQGRYNEQFF.

V usage is TRBV6-1 and J usage is TRBJ2-7; no clear D. Trimming removed 1 base from V and 0 bases from J, with 10 bases in between. The CDR3 covers 15 residues. CDR1 MNHNS and CDR2 SASEGT come from the germline V gene. CDR3 protein: CASSEEDPSSYEQYF. The CDR3 DNA follows: TGTGCCAGCAGTGAAGAAGATCCCAGCTCCTACGAGCAGTACTTC.

This clone was counted between two and nine times. The chain uses TRBV15 and TRBJ2-2; 10 bases match TRBD1. Losses at the gene ends were 3 bases for V and 4 bases for J; bases not matched to a gene: 2. Germline lookup yields CDR1 LNHNV and CDR2 YYDKDF (reference sequence). This CDR3 comprises 15 residues. The CDR3 coding sequence is TGTGCCACCAGCAGGACAGGGGGCAGCACCGGGGAGCTGTTTTTT. Residues: CATSRTGGSTGELFF.

This chain links TRBV7-9 with TRBJ1-4, with TRBD1 as a possible D gene (5 bases). Germline-derived CDR1 and CDR2 are SEHNR and FQNEAQ (reference sequence). CDR3 size: 13 residues. V was clipped by 9 bases and J by 10 bases, with 18 bases between them. The CDR3 here is CASKGAQSGKLFF. The CDR3 DNA follows: TGTGCCAGTAAAGGGGCCCAGTCGGGAAAACTGTTTTTT.

V gene TRBV24-1 combines with J gene TRBJ2-2; 9 positions agree with TRBD1. Germline CDR1 KGHDR, CDR2 SFDVKD. The CDR3 loop spans 16 amino acids. The trim removed 4 bases at V and 4 bases at J, leaving 6 bases unmatched. The CDR3 DNA sequence: TGTGCCACCAGTGACCTCGGGACAGGGCTCACCGGGGAGCTGTTTTTT. Translating gives CATSDLGTGLTGELFF.